The present entry profiles one TCR beta chain with its context. This CDR3 is 15 amino acids long. V shed 3 bases, J shed 8 bases, and the junction held 9 bases outside the gene matches. The germline V gene encodes CDR1 SGHRS and CDR2 YFSETQ. Sequenced by immunoSEQ multiplex PCR; TCRdb stores in-frame clones only, minus some. This sample has 110,000 to 150,000 clones, with about 85% found just once. This entry comes from a study of blood T cell repertoires in COVID-19. The overall study: PBMCs, B-cell-depleted T cells, or T cells provided the cDNA or gDNA that made up the material.

This rearrangement joins TRBV5-1 to TRBJ2-7; 12 positions match TRBD2. The sequence was collected from a woman in her 70s with COVID-19, enrolled during active disease. The sequenced sample consisted of peripheral blood. CDR3 residues: CASSSTSGGPRKQYF. CDR3 DNA sequence: TGCGCCAGCAGCTCGACTAGCGGGGGCCCTCGCAAGCAGTACTTC.